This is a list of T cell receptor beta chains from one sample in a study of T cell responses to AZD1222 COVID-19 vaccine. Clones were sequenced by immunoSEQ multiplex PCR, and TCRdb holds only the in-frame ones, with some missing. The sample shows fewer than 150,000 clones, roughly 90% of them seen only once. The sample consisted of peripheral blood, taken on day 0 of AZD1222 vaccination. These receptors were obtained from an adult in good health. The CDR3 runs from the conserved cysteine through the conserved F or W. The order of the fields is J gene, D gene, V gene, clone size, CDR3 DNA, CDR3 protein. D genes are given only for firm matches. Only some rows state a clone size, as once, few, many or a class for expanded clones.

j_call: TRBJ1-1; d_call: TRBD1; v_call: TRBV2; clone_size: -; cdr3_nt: TGTGCCAGCAGTGGCCTTGGGACAGGGGACACTGAAGCTTTCTTT; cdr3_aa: CASSGLGTGDTEAFF
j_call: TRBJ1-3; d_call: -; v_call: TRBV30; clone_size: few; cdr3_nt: TGTGCCTGGAGTGTACGTGGGGGGAAAGGAAACACCATATATTTT; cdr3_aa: CAWSVRGGKGNTIYF
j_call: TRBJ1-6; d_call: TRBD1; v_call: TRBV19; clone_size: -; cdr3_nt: TGTGCCAGTAGTCCGACGACAGGGGGCTTTTCACCCCTCCACTTT; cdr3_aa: CASSPTTGGFSPLHF
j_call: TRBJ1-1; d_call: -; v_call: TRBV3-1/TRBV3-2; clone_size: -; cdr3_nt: TGTGCCAGCAGCCAAGCCCAGCGAGGGGCTAACACTGAAGCTTTCTTT; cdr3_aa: CASSQAQRGANTEAFF
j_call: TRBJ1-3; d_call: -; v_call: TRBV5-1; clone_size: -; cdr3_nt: TGCGCCAGCAGCGTCGGGGAAAGCTCTGGAAACACCATATATTTT; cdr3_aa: CASSVGESSGNTIYF
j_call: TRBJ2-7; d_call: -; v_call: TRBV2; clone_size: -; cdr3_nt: TGTGCCAGCAGTGAGCCCTTACCTCTCGGGTTATTAAGGTCCTACGAGCAGTACTTC; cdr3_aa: CASSEPLPLGLLRSYEQYF
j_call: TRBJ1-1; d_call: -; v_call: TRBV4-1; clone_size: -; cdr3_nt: TGCGCCAGCAGCCAAGATCCAGAAAGGGTCGCTTTCTTT; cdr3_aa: CASSQDPERVAFF
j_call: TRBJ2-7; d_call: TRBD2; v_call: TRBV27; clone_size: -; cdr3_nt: TGTGCCAGCAGTTTATCCCTAGCGGTGAGTTACGAGCAGTACTTC; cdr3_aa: CASSLSLAVSYEQYF
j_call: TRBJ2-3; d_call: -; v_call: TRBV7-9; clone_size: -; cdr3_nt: TGTGCCAGCAACACAATCCGACTAGGCACAGATACGCAGTATTTT; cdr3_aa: CASNTIRLGTDTQYF
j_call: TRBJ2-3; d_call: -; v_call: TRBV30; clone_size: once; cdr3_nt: TGTGCCTGGAGATCCCTTGGGCAGGTCAGCCCAGATACGCAGTATTTT; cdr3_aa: CAWRSLGQVSPDTQYF
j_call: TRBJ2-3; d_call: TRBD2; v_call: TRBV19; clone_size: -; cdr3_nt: TGTGCCAGTAGGGCGGGAGGCCTAGCGGGGGGGCTCACAGATACGCAGTATTTT; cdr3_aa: CASRAGGLAGGLTDTQYF
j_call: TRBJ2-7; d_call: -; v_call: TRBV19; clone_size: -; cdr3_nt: TGTGCCACCCAAAGGGATAACTACGAGCAGTACTTC; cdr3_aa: CATQRDNYEQYF
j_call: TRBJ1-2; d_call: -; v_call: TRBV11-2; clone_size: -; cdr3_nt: TGTGCCAGCAGCCGGCAGGCGTACTATGGCTACACCTTC; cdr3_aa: CASSRQAYYGYTF
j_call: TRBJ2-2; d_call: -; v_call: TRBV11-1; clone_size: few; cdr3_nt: TGTGCCAGCAGCGGTCAGGGGAGAACCGGGGAGCTGTTTTTT; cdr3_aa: CASSGQGRTGELFF
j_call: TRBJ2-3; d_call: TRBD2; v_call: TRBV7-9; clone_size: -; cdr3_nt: TGTGCCAGCAGCTTAGGAGGGACTAGCGGGAGTAATCCAGATACGCAGTATTTT; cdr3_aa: CASSLGGTSGSNPDTQYF
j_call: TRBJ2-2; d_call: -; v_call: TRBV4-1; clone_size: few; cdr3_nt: TGCGCCAGCAGCCAGGAACCCAAACTAGTTCCCGGGGAGCTGTTTTTT; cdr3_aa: CASSQEPKLVPGELFF
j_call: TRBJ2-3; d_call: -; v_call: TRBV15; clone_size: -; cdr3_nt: TGTGCCACCAGAGCAGGGCGCGGGGCGACAGATACGCAGTATTTT; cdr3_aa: CATRAGRGATDTQYF
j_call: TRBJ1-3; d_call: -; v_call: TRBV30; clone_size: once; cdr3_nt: TGTGCCTGGAACCCCGGACAGATCCACACCATATATTTT; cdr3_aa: CAWNPGQIHTIYF
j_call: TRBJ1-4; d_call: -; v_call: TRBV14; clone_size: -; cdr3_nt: TGTGCCAGCAGCCAAGATGCGAAACTGTTTTTT; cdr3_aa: CASSQDAKLFF
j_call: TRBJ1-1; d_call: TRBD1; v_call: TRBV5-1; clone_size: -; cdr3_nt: TGCGCCAGCAGCTCAGGACAGGGGGAGAGGGAAGCTTTCTTT; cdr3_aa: CASSSGQGEREAFF
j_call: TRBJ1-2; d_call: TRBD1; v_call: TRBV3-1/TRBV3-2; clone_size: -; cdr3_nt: TGTGCCAGCAGCCAAGGGGACAGAGATGGCTACACCTTC; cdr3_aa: CASSQGDRDGYTF
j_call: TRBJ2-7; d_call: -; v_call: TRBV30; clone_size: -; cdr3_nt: TGTGCCTGGAGTGGACTAGGACACCGGGTCTACGAGCAGTACTTC; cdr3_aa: CAWSGLGHRVYEQYF
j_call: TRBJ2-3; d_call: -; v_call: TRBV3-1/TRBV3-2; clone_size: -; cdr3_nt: TGTGCCAGCAACGACGGGTCCTCACGGGCAGATACGCAGTATTTT; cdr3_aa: CASNDGSSRADTQYF
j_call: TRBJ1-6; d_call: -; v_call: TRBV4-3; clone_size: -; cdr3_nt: TGCGCCAGCAGCCAAGAAGGGGGTGATTCACCCCTCCACTTT; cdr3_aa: CASSQEGGDSPLHF
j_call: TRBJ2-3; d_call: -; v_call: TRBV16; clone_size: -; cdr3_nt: TGTGCCAGCAGCCAATCCACAGATACGCAGTATTTT; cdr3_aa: CASSQSTDTQYF
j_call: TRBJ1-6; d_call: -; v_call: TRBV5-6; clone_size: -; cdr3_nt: TGTGCCAGCAGCTTGGTTGGGGGTTTAGGTAATTCACCCCTCCACTTT; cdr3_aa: CASSLVGGLGNSPLHF
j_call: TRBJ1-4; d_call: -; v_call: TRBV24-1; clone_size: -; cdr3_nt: TGTGCCACCAGTGCTGGGAATGAAAAACTGTTTTTT; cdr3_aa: CATSAGNEKLFF
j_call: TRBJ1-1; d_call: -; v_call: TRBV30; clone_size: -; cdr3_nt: TGTGCCTGGAGTAAAACAGGCTGGGAAACTGAAGCTTTCTTT; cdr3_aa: CAWSKTGWETEAFF
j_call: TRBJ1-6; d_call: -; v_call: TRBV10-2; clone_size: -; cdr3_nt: TGCGCCAGCAAGAACTATAATTCACCCCTCCACTTT; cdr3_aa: CASKNYNSPLHF
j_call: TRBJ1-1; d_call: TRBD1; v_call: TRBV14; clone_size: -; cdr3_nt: TGTGCCAGCACCCTGGGACAGAGAAACACTGAAGCTTTCTTT; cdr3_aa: CASTLGQRNTEAFF
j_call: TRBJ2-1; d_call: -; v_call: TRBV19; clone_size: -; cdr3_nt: TGTGCCAGTAGCCTAGGGGTTCGGGAGCAGTTCTTC; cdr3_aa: CASSLGVREQFF
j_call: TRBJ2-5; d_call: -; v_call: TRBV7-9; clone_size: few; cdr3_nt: TGTGCCAGCAGCCCAGGGAAGGGCGCCCGGGGGGCCCAAGAGACCCAGTACTTC; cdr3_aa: CASSPGKGARGAQETQYF
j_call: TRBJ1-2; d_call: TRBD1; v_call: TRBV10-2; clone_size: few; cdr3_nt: TGCGCCAGCAGTCCCCAGGGGGTAACTAACTATGGCTACACCTTC; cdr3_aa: CASSPQGVTNYGYTF
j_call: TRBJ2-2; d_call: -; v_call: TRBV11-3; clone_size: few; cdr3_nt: TGTGCCAGCAGCTCCGGTTTGGGCCGGGAGCTGTTTTTT; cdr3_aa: CASSSGLGRELFF
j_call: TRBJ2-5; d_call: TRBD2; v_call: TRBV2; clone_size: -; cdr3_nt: TGTGCCAGCAGTGCGAGTAGCGGGAGGGGAGAGACCCAGTACTTC; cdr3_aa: CASSASSGRGETQYF
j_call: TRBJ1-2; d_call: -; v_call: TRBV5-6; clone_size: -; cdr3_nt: TGTGCCAGCAGCTTGGGAGGGATCAACTATGGCTACACCTTC; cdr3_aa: CASSLGGINYGYTF
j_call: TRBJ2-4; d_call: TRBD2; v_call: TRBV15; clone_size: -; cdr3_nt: TGTGCCACCAGACCTTGGGGGACTAGTATCTCCCTACTGTCCAAAAACATTCAGTACTTC; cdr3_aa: CATRPWGTSISLLSKNIQYF
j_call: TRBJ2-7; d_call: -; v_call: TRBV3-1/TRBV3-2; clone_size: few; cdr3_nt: TGTGCCAGCAGCCAAGAACTGAGTCAGGCCTACGAGCAGTACTTC; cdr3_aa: CASSQELSQAYEQYF
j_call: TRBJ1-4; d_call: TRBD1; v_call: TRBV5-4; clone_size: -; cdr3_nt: TGTGCCAGCAGCTCCCAAGGGGGCAGGGGGCATGAAAAACTGTTTTTT; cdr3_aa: CASSSQGGRGHEKLFF
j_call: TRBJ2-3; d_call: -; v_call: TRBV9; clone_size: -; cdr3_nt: TGTGCCAGCAGCCATGGCACAGATACGCAGTATTTT; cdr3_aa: CASSHGTDTQYF
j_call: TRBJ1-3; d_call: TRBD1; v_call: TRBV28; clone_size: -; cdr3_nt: TGTGCCAGCAGTTTGCTGGCGACAGGGGGCGGAAACACCATATATTTT; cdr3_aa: CASSLLATGGGNTIYF
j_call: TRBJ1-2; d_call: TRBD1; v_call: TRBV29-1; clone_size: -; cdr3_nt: TGCAGCGCCTATAGGACAGGGGGTTTTAACTATGGCTACACCTTC; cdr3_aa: CSAYRTGGFNYGYTF
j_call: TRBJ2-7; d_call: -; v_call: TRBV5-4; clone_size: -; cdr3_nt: TGTGCCAGCAGCTTCGCACAGACCGAGCAGTACTTC; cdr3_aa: CASSFAQTEQYF
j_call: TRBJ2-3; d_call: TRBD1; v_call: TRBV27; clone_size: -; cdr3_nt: TGTGCCAGCAGTATGGACAGGGTCACAGATACGCAGTATTTT; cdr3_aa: CASSMDRVTDTQYF
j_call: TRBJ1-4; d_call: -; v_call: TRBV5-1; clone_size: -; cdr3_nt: TGCGCCAGCAGCTTTGGCAATGAAAAACTGTTTTTT; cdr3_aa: CASSFGNEKLFF
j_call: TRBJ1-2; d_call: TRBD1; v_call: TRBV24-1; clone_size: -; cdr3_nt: TGTGCCACCAGTGATTCCGGGACAGCCTATGGCTACACCTTC; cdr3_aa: CATSDSGTAYGYTF
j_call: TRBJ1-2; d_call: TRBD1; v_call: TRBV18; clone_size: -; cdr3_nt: TGTGCCAGCTCACCGGGACAGGGTATTTGGGGCTACACCTTC; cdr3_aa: CASSPGQGIWGYTF
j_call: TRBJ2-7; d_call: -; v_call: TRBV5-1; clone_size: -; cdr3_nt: TGCGCCAGCAGCCGGGACACCAGGTCCTACGAGCAGTACTTC; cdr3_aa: CASSRDTRSYEQYF
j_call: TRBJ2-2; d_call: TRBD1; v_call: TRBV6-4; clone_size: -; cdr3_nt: TGTGCCAGCCGCCCCGGACAGGCGCTACACACCGGGGAGCTGTTTTTT; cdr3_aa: CASRPGQALHTGELFF
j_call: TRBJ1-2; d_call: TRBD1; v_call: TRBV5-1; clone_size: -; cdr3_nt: TGCGCCAGCAGCTACTCGACAGGGTGGTACGTGAATGGCTACACCTTC; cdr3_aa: CASSYSTGWYVNGYTF